The 31 T cell receptor beta chains listed next were all sequenced from one sample in a study of blood T cell repertoires in COVID-19. Only in-frame clones appear in the TCRdb table, and some are missing; sequencing was by immunoSEQ multiplex PCR. The table has under 350,000 clones, around 86% seen once; the top ten hold approximately 4%. Input material: peripheral blood. The receptors derive from a young man with active or convalescent COVID-19.

V is TRBV7-8 and J is TRBJ2-7; a possible D gene is TRBD2 (5 bases). This CDR3 spans 13 amino acids. Trimming left V 2 bases short and J 7 bases short, with 12 bases between. CDR1 and CDR2 (germline): SGHVS, FQNEAQ. The CDR3 reads CASSLPVGDEQYF. As DNA, the CDR3 is TGTGCCAGCAGCTTACCGGTCGGGGATGAGCAGTACTTC. Full variable domain (outside the CDR3, taken from reference TRBV7-8 and TRBJ2-7): GAGVSQSPRYKVAKRGQDVALRCDPISGHVSLFWYQQALGQGPEFLTYFQNEAQLDKSGLPSDRFFAERPEGSVSTLKIQRTQQEDSAVYLCASSLPVGDEQYFGPGTRLTVT.

The chain is built from TRBV19 and TRBJ1-1; a possible D gene is TRBD1 (5 bases). Germline assignment: CDR1 LNHDA and CDR2 SQIVND (reference sequence). This CDR3 region has 15 residues. Trimming took off 3 bases at V and 1 base at J, with 12 bases between the two ends. The CDR3 here is CASSMGLGQNTEAFF. CDR3 DNA: TGTGCCAGTAGTATGGGGCTGGGGCAGAACACTGAAGCTTTCTTT. The full variable domain, completed using reference TRBV19 and TRBJ1-1, is DGGITQSPKYLFRKEGQNVTLSCEQNLNHDAMYWYRQDPGQGLRLIYYSQIVNDFQKGDIAEGYSVSREKKESFPLTVTSAQKNPTAFYLCASSMGLGQNTEAFFGQGTRLTVV.

The rearrangement joins TRBV21-1 to TRBJ1-5; the listed D gene, TRBD1, was not tested against the DNA. TRBV21-1 is noted as a pseudogene. CDR3 length: 11 amino acids. The CDR3 spells CASGTGIRQHF. The CDR3 DNA reads TGTGCCAGCGGTACAGGAATCCGCCAGCATTTT.

The chain carries TRBV7-2 and TRBJ2-7, with 7 bases that match TRBD2. This CDR3 comprises 16 residues. Germline V gene data show CDR1 as SGHTA and CDR2 as FQGNSA. The J segment lost 2 bases and the V segment lost 0 bases, leaving 7 bases of the junction unmatched. This chain's CDR3 is CASSLATSGVAYEQYF. The CDR3 nucleotides are TGTGCCAGCAGCTTAGCCACGAGCGGGGTAGCCTACGAGCAGTACTTC.

This chain joins TRBV27 and TRBJ2-7, with 10 bases that match TRBD2. CDR1 is MNHEY, CDR2 SMNVEV, per germline (reference sequence). The CDR3 extends over 14 amino acids. Germline trimming cut 4 bases from V and 0 bases from J; bases unmatched to any gene: 0. CDR3 coding DNA: TGTGCCAGCAGTTCTAGCGGGAGCTCCTACGAGCAGTACTTC. It is translated as CASSSSGSSYEQYF.

V usage is TRBV5-1 and J usage is TRBJ2-2, with D tentatively TRBD1 (6 bases). The CDR3 has 15 amino acids. Trimming took off 2 bases at V and 3 bases at J, with 11 bases between the two ends. The germline V gene has CDR1 SGHRS and CDR2 YFSETQ. The CDR3 protein is CASSFTGYDTGELFF. For the CDR3, the DNA is TGCGCCAGCAGCTTTACAGGGTATGACACCGGGGAGCTGTTTTTT.

This chain joins TRBV6-1 and TRBJ2-7, with D perhaps matching TRBD2 (5 bases). V lost 2 bases, J lost 3 bases, and 14 bases lay in between. Germline values: CDR1 MNHNS, CDR2 SASEGT. The CDR3 length is 15 residues. CDR3 coding DNA: TGTGCCAGCAGTGAAAGTTACGGACTCATCTACGAGCAGTACTTC. Protein sequence: CASSESYGLIYEQYF.

This clone was picked up one time. V gene TRBV5-1 combines with J gene TRBJ2-1, with 7 bases identical to TRBD2. From germline, CDR1 is SGHRS and CDR2 YFSETQ. V was clipped by 4 bases and J by 8 bases; unmatched bases: 12. The CDR3 extends over 15 amino acids. CDR3 amino acids: CASSLAEKEGDEQFF. Written as DNA, the CDR3 is TGCGCCAGCAGCCTAGCGGAGAAGGAGGGCGATGAGCAGTTCTTC.

The V and J genes are TRBV27 and TRBJ2-5, with 13 bases identical to TRBD2. V lost 6 bases to trimming and J lost 5 bases; unmatched junction nucleotides: 3. CDR3 length equals 14 residues. Germline loops: CDR1 MNHEY, CDR2 SMNVEV (reference sequence). Here the CDR3 reads CASRGLAGWETQYF. The CDR3 nucleotides read TGTGCCAGCAGGGGACTAGCGGGGTGGGAGACCCAGTACTTC.

This clone showed up just once. The V call is TRBV6-1, the J call TRBJ2-7; possible D gene TRBD2, 5 bases. The CDR3 loop spans 14 amino acids. CDR1 and CDR2 (germline): MNHNS, SASEGT. The V and J ends lost 3 bases and 5 bases respectively, with 14 bases between them. The CDR3 region is CASSDRAGSDEQYF. The DNA of the CDR3 is TGTGCCAGCAGTGATCGGGCAGGTAGCGACGAGCAGTACTTC.

The rearrangement uses TRBV19 and TRBJ1-2; 9 nucleotides match TRBD1. Trimming took 3 bases from V and 7 from J; bases not matched to a gene: 3. Germline V gene sequence: CDR1 LNHDA, CDR2 SQIVND (reference sequence). The CDR3 has 13 amino acids. CDR3 sequence (DNA): TGTGCCAGTAGTATGGACAGGGGTGGTGGCTACACCTTC. Its translation is CASSMDRGGGYTF.

Concerning this clone itself: At one of its ends the junction is not consistent with the germline gene, which may arise from a read error. V is TRBV11-2 and J is TRBJ1-6; 7 nucleotides line up with TRBD1. CDR1 and CDR2 from the germline V gene are SGHAT and FQNNGV. The CDR3 has 15 amino acids. The CDR3: CASSLTSGQESLLHF. CDR3 coding DNA: TGTGCCAGCAGCTTAACCTCCGGACAGGAGTCACTCCTCCACTTT.

The chain couples TRBV7-2 to TRBJ2-1; possibly TRBD2 for D (5 bases). Germline V gene lookup returns CDR1 SGHTA and CDR2 FQGNSA. V was cut by 6 bases and J by 0 bases, with 12 bases left in between. The CDR3 consists of 15 residues. The CDR3 here is CASSQVEGSYNEQFF. The CDR3, as DNA: TGTGCCAGCAGTCAGGTAGAGGGCTCCTACAATGAGCAGTTCTTC.

The V call is TRBV3-1 (or the pseudogene TRBV3-2), the J call TRBJ2-3; 8 nucleotides agree with TRBD2. In germline, CDR1 is LGHDT, CDR2 YNNKEL (reference sequence). Trimming took 3 bases from V and 5 from J; bases not matched to a gene: 16. The CDR3 spans 18 residues. Here the CDR3 DNA reads TGTGCCAGCAGCCATCCGAGGTCCCGGGAGGGCCGCCAAGATACGCAGTATTTT. This gives the protein CASSHPRSREGRQDTQYF.

V usage is TRBV6-5 and J usage is TRBJ2-1; 8 positions match TRBD1. The CDR3 loop spans 15 amino acids. Germline CDR1 reads MNHEY; CDR2 reads SVGAGI. V lost 6 bases to trimming and J lost 1 base; unmatched junction nucleotides: 5. The CDR3 sequence: CASRRQGSSYNEQFF. The CDR3 DNA sequence: TGTGCCAGCAGGCGACAGGGGTCGTCCTACAATGAGCAGTTCTTC.

V gene TRBV4-3 combines with J gene TRBJ2-7, with 10 bases that match TRBD2. Germline loops: CDR1 LGHNA, CDR2 YSLEER. This CDR3 comprises 15 residues. V gave up 0 bases and J gave up 3 bases; unmatched junction bases: 2. The CDR3 region is CASSQELAGNYEQYF. DNA of the CDR3: TGCGCCAGCAGCCAAGAACTAGCGGGGAACTACGAGCAGTACTTC.

The chain is built from TRBV29-1 and TRBJ2-7; 8 positions match TRBD1. The CDR3 has 15 amino acids. Germline trimming cut 3 bases from V and 6 bases from J; bases unmatched to any gene: 13. CDR1 and CDR2 (germline): SQVTM, ANQGSEA. The CDR3 DNA is TGCAGCGTTGAGCATTCCCGGGGACAGGTGGGCGAGCAGTACTTC. This encodes CSVEHSRGQVGEQYF.

The chain recombines TRBV24-1 with TRBJ1-6; D not certain. This CDR3 region has 13 residues. The germline V gene has CDR1 KGHDR and CDR2 SFDVKD. The V gene lost 4 bases and the J gene lost 4 bases, with 4 bases spanning the gap. The CDR3 sequence is CATSESYNSPLHF. The DNA of the CDR3 is TGTGCCACCAGTGAGTCATATAATTCACCCCTCCACTTT.

This chain uses TRBV20-1 with TRBJ2-2; TRBD2 agrees at 12 bases. CDR3 length: 16 amino acids. V dropped 3 bases and J dropped 5; count of bases not matched to a gene: 7. The germline gives CDR1 DFQATT, CDR2 SNEGSKA (reference sequence). The CDR3 reads CSASSSGRALTGELFF. The CDR3, as DNA: TGCAGTGCTAGTTCTAGCGGGAGGGCCTTAACCGGGGAGCTGTTTTTT.

This chain links TRBV30 with TRBJ2-7, with 9 positions matching TRBD1. V lost 5 bases, J lost 5 bases, and 10 bases stayed unmatched. Germline V gives CDR1 GTSNPN, CDR2 SVGIG (reference sequence). The CDR3 is 14 residues long. The CDR3 nucleotides are TGTGCCTGGTGCTCCGGGACAGGGAGTGACGAGCAGTACTTC. Translating gives CAWCSGTGSDEQYF.

The rearrangement links TRBV11-3 to TRBJ2-1; 13 nucleotides agree with TRBD2. After removal of 5 bases from V and 7 bases from J, the junction contained 8 bases not matched to a gene. Per germline, CDR1 SGHNT and CDR2 YENEEA. The CDR3 covers 16 residues. CDR3 DNA sequence: TGTGCCAGCAGCGCCTTACTAGCGGGAGGGGTAAATGAGCAGTTCTTC. Protein product: CASSALLAGGVNEQFF.

This clone showed up just once. The chain employs TRBV27 and TRBJ2-7; possible D gene TRBD2, 5 bases. There are 13 residues in the CDR3. Germline-derived CDR1 and CDR2 are MNHEY and SMNVEV (reference sequence). V was cut by 2 bases and J by 2 bases, with 7 bases left in between. This CDR3 is CASSLGGPYEQYF. CDR3 DNA: TGTGCCAGCAGTTTAGGAGGCCCCTACGAGCAGTACTTC.

The V and J genes are TRBV13 and TRBJ2-1; D remains ambiguous. CDR1 and CDR2 (germline): PRHDT, FYEKMQ (reference sequence). Trimming pared 4 bases from V and 8 bases from J, leaving 12 bases between. The CDR3 spans 13 residues. The CDR3 is CASSSTSGDEQFF. CDR3 nucleotide sequence: TGTGCCAGCAGCTCCACCTCCGGAGATGAGCAGTTCTTC.

The chain is built from TRBV19 and TRBJ1-5, with no clear D. Germline-derived CDR1 and CDR2 are LNHDA and SQIVND (reference sequence). This CDR3 spans 15 amino acids. V dropped 1 base and J dropped 0 bases, with 7 bases sitting between them. CDR3 in amino acids: CASSIVRDSNQPQHF. In DNA, the CDR3 is TGTGCCAGTAGTATAGTGAGGGATAGCAATCAGCCCCAGCATTTT.

This clone occurred once. The CDR3, as DNA: TGTGCCAGCAGCTCCGGGACAGGTGGAAACACCATATATTTT. Its translation: CASSSGTGGNTIYF. The chain employs TRBV7-9 and TRBJ1-3, with 8 bases identical to TRBD1. The CDR3 extends over 14 amino acids. Germline trimming cut 4 bases from V and 3 bases from J; bases unmatched to any gene: 2. Germline-derived CDR1 and CDR2 are SEHNR and FQNEAQ (reference sequence). The variable domain in full, with the rest retrieved from reference TRBV7-9 and TRBJ1-3, is DTGVSQNPRHKITKRGQNVTFRCDPISEHNRLYWYRQTLGQGPEFLTYFQNEAQLEKSRLLSDRFSAERPKGSFSTLEIQRTEQGDSAMYLCASSSGTGGNTIYFGEGSWLTVV.

This clone has just a few counts. The chain couples TRBV5-1 to TRBJ1-4, with a tentative D call TRBD1 (5 bases). This CDR3 region has 14 residues. The germline gives CDR1 SGHRS, CDR2 YFSETQ. V gave up 4 bases and J gave up 5 bases, with 12 bases separating them. CDR3 amino acids: CASSREGSNEKLFF. CDR3 in DNA: TGCGCCAGCAGCCGGGAGGGGTCGAATGAAAAACTGTTTTTT. Full variable domain (outside the CDR3, taken from reference TRBV5-1 and TRBJ1-4): KAGVTQTPRYLIKTRGQQVTLSCSPISGHRSVSWYQQTPGQGLQFLFEYFSETQRNKGNFPGRFSGRQFSNSRSEMNVSTLELGDSALYLCASSREGSNEKLFFGSGTQLSVL.

The J gene is TRBJ2-1, the V gene TRBV11-2; a weak D match, TRBD1 (6 bases). Trimming removed 4 bases from V and 8 bases from J, with 21 bases in between. The germline gives CDR1 SGHAT, CDR2 FQNNGV. CDR3 size: 16 residues. The CDR3 is CASSSLYRALGHEQFF. The CDR3 DNA reads as TGTGCCAGCAGCTCGCTTTACAGGGCCCTAGGCCATGAGCAGTTCTTC. The complete variable domain, with remaining parts taken from reference TRBV11-2 and TRBJ2-1, reads EAGVAQSPRYKIIEKRQSVAFWCNPISGHATLYWYQQILGQGPKLLIQFQNNGVVDDSQLPKDRFSAERLKGVDSTLKIQPAKLEDSAVYLCASSSLYRALGHEQFFGPGTRLTVL.

The genes are TRBV18 and TRBJ1-2, with unresolved D. CDR3 length: 14 amino acids. The germline V and J ends were trimmed by 1 base and 7 bases, with 13 bases remaining between them. Germline CDR1 KGHSH, CDR2 LQKENI. The CDR3 here is CASSPLAGLGGYTF. Here the CDR3 DNA reads TGTGCCAGCTCACCACTAGCGGGATTGGGTGGCTACACCTTC.

This clone was seen once. The V and J genes are TRBV5-6 and TRBJ2-2; D gene uncertain. Germline V gives CDR1 SGHDT, CDR2 YYEEEE. This CDR3 comprises 13 residues. The V and J ends lost 6 bases and 4 bases respectively, with 10 bases between them. The CDR3 DNA reads as TGTGCCAGCACGTCATGGAGCACCGGGGAGCTGTTTTTT. Its protein product is CASTSWSTGELFF.

This chain connects TRBV28 to TRBJ1-5; possibly TRBD1 for D (5 bases). CDR3 length: 13 residues. With 4 bases removed from V and 8 bases from J, the gap between germline ends came to 12 bases. Germline CDR1 reads MDHEN; CDR2 reads SYDVKM. CDR3 protein: CASSWGSAKPQHF. In nucleotides, the CDR3 is TGTGCCAGCAGTTGGGGCAGCGCGAAGCCCCAGCATTTT.

V and J are TRBV30 and TRBJ1-6; unclear D gene. CDR3 length: 15 amino acids. V was clipped by 1 base and J by 4 bases, with 11 bases between them. Germline V gene data show CDR1 as GTSNPN and CDR2 as SVGIG (reference sequence). The CDR3 DNA sequence: TGTGCCTGGAGTGCACCACAGTTATATAATTCACCCCTCCACTTT. Translating it yields CAWSAPQLYNSPLHF.